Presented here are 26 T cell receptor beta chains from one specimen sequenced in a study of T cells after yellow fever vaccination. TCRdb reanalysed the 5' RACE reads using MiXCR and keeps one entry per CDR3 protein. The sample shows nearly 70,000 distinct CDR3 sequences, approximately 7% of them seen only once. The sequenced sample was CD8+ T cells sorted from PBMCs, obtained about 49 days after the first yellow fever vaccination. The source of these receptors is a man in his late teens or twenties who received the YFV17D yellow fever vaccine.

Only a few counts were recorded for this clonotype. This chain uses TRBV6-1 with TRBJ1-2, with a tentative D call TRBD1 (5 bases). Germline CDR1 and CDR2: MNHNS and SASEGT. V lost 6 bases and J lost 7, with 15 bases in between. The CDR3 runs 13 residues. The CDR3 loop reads CASRTITGRGYTF. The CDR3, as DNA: TGTGCCAGCAGGACTATAACGGGACGTGGCTACACCTTC.

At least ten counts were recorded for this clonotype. The CDR3 DNA is TGCAGTGGGACCTCAAGCGGGGATGACCTGAATACGCAGTATTTT. It specifies CSGTSSGDDLNTQYF. The chain couples TRBV20-1 to TRBJ2-3; TRBD2 agrees at 7 bases. Trimming at V came to 7 bases and at J to 7 bases, leaving 17 bases not matched to a gene. CDR1 is DFQATT, CDR2 SNEGSKA, per germline (reference sequence). CDR3 size: 15 residues.

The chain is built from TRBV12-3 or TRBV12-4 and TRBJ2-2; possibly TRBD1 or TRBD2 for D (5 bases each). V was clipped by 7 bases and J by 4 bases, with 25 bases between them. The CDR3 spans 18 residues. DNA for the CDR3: TGTGCCAGCACCCCATCAAGGGACCGCCGTTATGTCACCGGGGAGCTGTTTTTT. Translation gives CASTPSRDRRYVTGELFF.

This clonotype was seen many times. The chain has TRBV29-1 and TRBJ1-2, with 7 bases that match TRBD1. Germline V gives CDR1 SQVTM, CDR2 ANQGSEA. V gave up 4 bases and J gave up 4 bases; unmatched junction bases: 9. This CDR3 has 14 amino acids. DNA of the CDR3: TGCAGCGTTGCGTTAGGGGGCGCGGGCTATGGCTACACCTTC. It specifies CSVALGGAGYGYTF.

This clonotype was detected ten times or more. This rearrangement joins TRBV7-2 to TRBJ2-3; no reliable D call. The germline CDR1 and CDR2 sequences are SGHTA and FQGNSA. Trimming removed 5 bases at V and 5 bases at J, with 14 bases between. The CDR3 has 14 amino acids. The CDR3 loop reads CASSPPQAQDTQYF. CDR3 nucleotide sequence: TGTGCCAGCAGCCCTCCCCAGGCCCAAGATACGCAGTATTTT.

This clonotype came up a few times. CDR3 protein: CASYSPRRTKGNQPQHF. CDR3 nucleotide sequence: TGTGCCAGCTATTCTCCCAGGCGCACGAAGGGCAATCAGCCCCAGCATTTT. The rearrangement links TRBV6-2 or TRBV6-3 to TRBJ1-5; no definite D call. Trimming removed 8 bases from V and 2 bases from J, with 22 bases in between. The CDR3 spans 17 residues. The V gene's germline CDR1 is MNHEY and CDR2 SVGEGT.

For the CDR3, the DNA is TGTGCCAGCAGCTCGACGGCCCGGACTAGCGGGGGCTACGAGCAGTACTTC. Its protein product is CASSSTARTSGGYEQYF. The gene calls are TRBV7-9 and TRBJ2-7; the match to TRBD2 covers 13 bases. There are 17 residues in the CDR3. From germline, CDR1 is SEHNR and CDR2 FQNEAQ (reference sequence). V trimming: 4 bases; J trimming: 3 bases; junction bases outside the gene matches: 9.

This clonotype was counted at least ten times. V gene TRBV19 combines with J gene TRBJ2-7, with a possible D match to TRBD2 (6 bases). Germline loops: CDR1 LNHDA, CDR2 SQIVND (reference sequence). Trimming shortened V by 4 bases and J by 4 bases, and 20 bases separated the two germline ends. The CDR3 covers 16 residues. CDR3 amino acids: CASSKGTGVYLYEQYF. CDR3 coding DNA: TGTGCCAGTAGTAAAGGGACTGGAGTATACCTTTACGAGCAGTACTTC.

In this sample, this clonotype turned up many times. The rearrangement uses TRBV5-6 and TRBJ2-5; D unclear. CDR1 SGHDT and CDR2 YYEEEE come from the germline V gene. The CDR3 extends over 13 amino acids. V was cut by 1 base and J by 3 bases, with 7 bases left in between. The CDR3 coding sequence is TGTGCCAGCAGCTTGTTACTCGAAGAGACCCAGTACTTC. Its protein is CASSLLLEETQYF.

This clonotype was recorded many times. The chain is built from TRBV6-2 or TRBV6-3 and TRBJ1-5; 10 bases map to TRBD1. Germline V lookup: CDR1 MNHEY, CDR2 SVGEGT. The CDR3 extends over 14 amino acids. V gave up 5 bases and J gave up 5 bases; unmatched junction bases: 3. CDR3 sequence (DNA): TGTGCCAGCAGTCCGGGACAGGGGTATCAGCCCCAGCATTTT. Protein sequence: CASSPGQGYQPQHF.

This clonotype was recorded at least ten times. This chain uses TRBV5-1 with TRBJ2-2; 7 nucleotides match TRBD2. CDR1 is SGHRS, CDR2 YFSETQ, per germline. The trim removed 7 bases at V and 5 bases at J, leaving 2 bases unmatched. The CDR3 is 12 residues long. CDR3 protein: CASPAGTGELFF. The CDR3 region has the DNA TGCGCCAGCCCAGCGGGGACCGGGGAGCTGTTTTTT.

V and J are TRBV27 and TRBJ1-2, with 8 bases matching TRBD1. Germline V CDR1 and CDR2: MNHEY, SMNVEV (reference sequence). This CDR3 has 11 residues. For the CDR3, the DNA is TGTGAGACAGGGGATGGGTATGGCTACACCTTC. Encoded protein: CETGDGYGYTF.

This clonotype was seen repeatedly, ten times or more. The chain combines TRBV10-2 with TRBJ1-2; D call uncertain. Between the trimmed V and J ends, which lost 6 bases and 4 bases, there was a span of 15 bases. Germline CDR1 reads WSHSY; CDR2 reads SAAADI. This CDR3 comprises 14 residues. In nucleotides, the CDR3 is TGCGCCAGCAGAAAGGGAGATGGGGTCTATGGCTACACCTTC. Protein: CASRKGDGVYGYTF.

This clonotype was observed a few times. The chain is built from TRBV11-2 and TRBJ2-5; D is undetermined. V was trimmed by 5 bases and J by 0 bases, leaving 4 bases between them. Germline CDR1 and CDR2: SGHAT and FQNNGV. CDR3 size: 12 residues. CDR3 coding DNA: TGTGCCAGCAGCGATTACCAAGAGACCCAGTACTTC. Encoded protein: CASSDYQETQYF.

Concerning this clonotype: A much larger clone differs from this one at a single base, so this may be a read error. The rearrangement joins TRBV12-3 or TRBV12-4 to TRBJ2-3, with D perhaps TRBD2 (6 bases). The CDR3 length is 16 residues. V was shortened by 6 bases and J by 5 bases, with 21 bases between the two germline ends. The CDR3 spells CASSPLGGFGGDTQYF. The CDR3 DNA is TGTGCCAGCAGCCCCCTCGGGGGATTTGGCGGAGATACGCAGTATTTT.

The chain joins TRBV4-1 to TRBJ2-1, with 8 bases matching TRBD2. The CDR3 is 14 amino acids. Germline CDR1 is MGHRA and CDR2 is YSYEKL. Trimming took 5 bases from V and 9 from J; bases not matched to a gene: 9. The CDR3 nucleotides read TGCGCCAGCAGCATACTTTCGGGGGGGGGTGAGCAGTTCTTC. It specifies CASSILSGGGEQFF.

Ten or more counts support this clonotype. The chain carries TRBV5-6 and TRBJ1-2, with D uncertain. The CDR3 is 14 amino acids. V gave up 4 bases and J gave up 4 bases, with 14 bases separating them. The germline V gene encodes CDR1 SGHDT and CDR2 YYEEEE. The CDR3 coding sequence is TGTGCCAGCAGCCCAAACTCCGGGTTCTATGGCTACACCTTC. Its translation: CASSPNSGFYGYTF.

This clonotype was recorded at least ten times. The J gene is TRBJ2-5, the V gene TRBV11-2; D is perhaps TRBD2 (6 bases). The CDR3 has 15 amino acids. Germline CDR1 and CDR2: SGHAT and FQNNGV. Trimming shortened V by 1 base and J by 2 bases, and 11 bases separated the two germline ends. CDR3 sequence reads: CASSLAPGGQETQYF. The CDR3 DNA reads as TGTGCCAGCAGCTTAGCCCCTGGGGGGCAAGAGACCCAGTACTTC.

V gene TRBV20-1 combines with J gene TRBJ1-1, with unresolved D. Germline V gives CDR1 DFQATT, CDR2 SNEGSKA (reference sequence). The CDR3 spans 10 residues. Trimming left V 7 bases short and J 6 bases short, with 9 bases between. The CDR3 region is CSGPNAEAFF. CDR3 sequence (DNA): TGCAGTGGACCAAACGCTGAAGCTTTCTTT.

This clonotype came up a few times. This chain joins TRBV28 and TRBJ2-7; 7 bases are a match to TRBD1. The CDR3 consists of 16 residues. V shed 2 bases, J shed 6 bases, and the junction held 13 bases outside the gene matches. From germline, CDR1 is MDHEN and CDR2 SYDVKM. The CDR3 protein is CASSLGPSQGMIEQYV. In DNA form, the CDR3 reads TGTGCCAGCAGTTTAGGGCCCTCACAGGGGATGATCGAGCAGTACGTC.

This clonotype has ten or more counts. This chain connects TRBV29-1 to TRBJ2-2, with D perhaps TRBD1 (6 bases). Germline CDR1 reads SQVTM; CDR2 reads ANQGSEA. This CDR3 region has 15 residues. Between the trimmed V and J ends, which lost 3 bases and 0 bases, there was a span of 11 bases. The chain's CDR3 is CSVDVGTTNTGELFF. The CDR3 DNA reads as TGCAGCGTTGATGTCGGGACAACGAACACCGGGGAGCTGTTTTTT.

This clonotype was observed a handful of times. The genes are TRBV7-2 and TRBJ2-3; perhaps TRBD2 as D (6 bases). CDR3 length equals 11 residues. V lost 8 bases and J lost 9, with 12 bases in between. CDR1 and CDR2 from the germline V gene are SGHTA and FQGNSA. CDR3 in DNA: TGTGCCAGCTTTTGGGGGAGGACGCAGTATTTT. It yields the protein CASFWGRTQYF.

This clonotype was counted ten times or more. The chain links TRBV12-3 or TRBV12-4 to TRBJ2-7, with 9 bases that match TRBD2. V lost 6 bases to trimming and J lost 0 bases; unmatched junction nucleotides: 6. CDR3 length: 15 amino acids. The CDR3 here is CASSPSGDTSYEQYF. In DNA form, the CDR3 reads TGTGCCAGCAGCCCTAGCGGGGATACCTCCTACGAGCAGTACTTC.

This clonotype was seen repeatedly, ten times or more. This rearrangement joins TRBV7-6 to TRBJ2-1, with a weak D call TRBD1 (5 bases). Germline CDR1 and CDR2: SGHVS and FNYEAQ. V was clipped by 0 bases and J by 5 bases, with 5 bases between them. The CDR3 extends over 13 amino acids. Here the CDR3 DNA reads TGTGCCAGCAGCTTAGCAGGGGACAATGAGCAGTTCTTC. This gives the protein CASSLAGDNEQFF.

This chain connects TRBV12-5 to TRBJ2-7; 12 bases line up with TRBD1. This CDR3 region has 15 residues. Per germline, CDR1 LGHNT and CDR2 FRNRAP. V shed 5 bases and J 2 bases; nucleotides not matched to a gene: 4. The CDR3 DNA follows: TGTGCTAGTGGTGGGGGGACAGGGGGCACCTACGAGCAGTACTTC. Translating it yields CASGGGTGGTYEQYF.

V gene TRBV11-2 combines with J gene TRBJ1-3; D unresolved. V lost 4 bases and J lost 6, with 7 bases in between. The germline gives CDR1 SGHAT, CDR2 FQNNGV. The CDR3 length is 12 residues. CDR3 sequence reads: CASSSPQNTIYF. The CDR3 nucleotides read TGTGCCAGCAGCTCGCCGCAAAACACCATATATTTT.